What follows is one T cell receptor beta chain and its context. The CDR3 extends over 16 amino acids. V was shortened by 4 bases and J by 2 bases, with 13 bases between the two germline ends. The germline V gene has CDR1 SGHRS and CDR2 YFSETQ. Unique molecular identifiers were used to barcode this TCRbeta library. TCRdb independently ran MiXCR on the PCR reads; one entry per CDR3 protein. The sample records 500,000 or so distinct CDR3 sequences, about 33% being singletons. The sample belongs to a study of T-cell reconstitution after alpha-beta-depleted transplantation in children. The sequence was obtained from a human donor who donated a stem cell graft to a child with aplastic anemia. The rearrangement links TRBV5-1 to TRBJ2-6, with TRBD2 as a possible D gene (5 bases). Sample: PBMCs from the stem cell graft donor, taken from the stem cell graft. CDR3 nucleotide sequence: TGCGCCAGCAGCCCGCCTCGGGGAACTGGGGCCAACGTCCTGACTTTC. Protein product: CASSPPRGTGANVLTF. Drawing the rest from reference TRBV5-1 and TRBJ2-6, the complete variable domain is KAGVTQTPRYLIKTRGQQVTLSCSPISGHRSVSWYQQTPGQGLQFLFEYFSETQRNKGNFPGRFSGRQFSNSRSEMNVSTLELGDSALYLCASSPPRGTGANVLTFGAGSRLTVL.